The 6 T cell receptor beta chains presented below share a single source sample, sequenced in a study of beta chain features in type 1 diabetes. Overall study results and limits: There was a moderate but significant shortening of TCRB CDR3s in all four CD4+ subsets of Type 1 diabetes patients.

These receptors have no identified antigens. TCRB transcripts that were expressed got sequenced, as all of the isolated RNA had been reverse transcribed. Assay used: immunoSEQ multiplex PCR; TCRdb lists only in-frame clones, some missing. The sample consists of fewer than 300,000 clones, about a fifth of them appearing once. Sequencing was carried out using naive CD4+ T cells from blood. The source of these receptors is a woman between 40 and 55 years old with type 1 diabetes.

V and J are TRBV28 and TRBJ1-5, with D maybe TRBD1 (6 bases). The CDR3 consists of 14 residues. CDR1 and CDR2 from the germline V gene are MDHEN and SYDVKM. Trimming stripped 7 bases from V and 2 bases from J, with 12 bases between. The chain's CDR3 is CASIGGRGNQPQHF. Written as DNA, the CDR3 is TGTGCCAGCATAGGGGGAAGGGGCAATCAGCCCCAGCATTTT.

To note about this clone: This sample includes further DNA sequences coding for the same CDR3. This chain uses TRBV30 with TRBJ1-2; the D gene is possibly TRBD1 (6 bases). Germline loops: CDR1 GTSNPN, CDR2 SVGIG (reference sequence). The CDR3 is made up of 12 amino acids. The V and J ends lost 3 bases and 2 bases respectively, with 7 bases between them. CDR3 sequence: CAWSTGNYGYTF. CDR3 nucleotides: TGTGCCTGGAGCACAGGGAACTATGGCTACACCTTC.

J is TRBJ2-3 and V is TRBV29-1; D might be TRBD1 (6 bases). Trimming cost V 6 bases and J 4 bases, with 14 bases left between them. Looked up from germline, CDR1 is SQVTM and CDR2 is ANQGSEA. The CDR3 sequence is 13 residues long. CDR3 bases: TGCAGCGTGACAGGTTTTAGGGCAGATACGCAGTATTTT. This encodes CSVTGFRADTQYF.

This clone was seen a handful of times. The chain has TRBV29-1 and TRBJ2-4; tentative D call: TRBD2 (6 bases). Germline assignment: CDR1 SQVTM and CDR2 ANQGSEA. Trimming left V 5 bases short and J 3 bases short, with 8 bases between. This CDR3 is 12 amino acids long. The CDR3 loop is CSVMGGKNIQYF. The CDR3 coding sequence is TGCAGCGTTATGGGGGGCAAAAACATTCAGTACTTC. The complete variable domain, with remaining parts taken from reference TRBV29-1 and TRBJ2-4, reads SAVISQKPSRDICQRGTSLTIQCQVDSQVTMMFWYRQQPGQSLTLIATANQGSEATYESGFVIDKFPISRPNLTFSTLTVSNMSPEDSSIYLCSVMGGKNIQYFGAGTRLSVL.

This clone was recorded a few times. Other DNA sequences in the sample encode the same CDR3. The chain is built from TRBV5-1 and TRBJ2-7; 7 nucleotides match TRBD1. J was trimmed by 3 bases and V by 4 bases; bases with no gene match: 4. The CDR3 loop spans 13 amino acids. Germline V lookup: CDR1 SGHRS, CDR2 YFSETQ. The DNA of the CDR3 is TGCGCCAGCAGCGTCCGGGACAGCTACGAGCAGTACTTC. Protein sequence: CASSVRDSYEQYF.

This clone has just a few counts. The chain combines TRBV9 with TRBJ1-1; 11 positions match TRBD1. Germline CDR1 is SGDLS and CDR2 is YYNGEE. CDR3 length: 12 amino acids. Trimming at V came to 2 bases and at J to 10 bases, leaving 1 base not matched to a gene. CDR3 in amino acids: CASSVGQGAAFF. For the CDR3, the DNA is TGTGCCAGCAGCGTCGGACAGGGGGCAGCTTTCTTT.